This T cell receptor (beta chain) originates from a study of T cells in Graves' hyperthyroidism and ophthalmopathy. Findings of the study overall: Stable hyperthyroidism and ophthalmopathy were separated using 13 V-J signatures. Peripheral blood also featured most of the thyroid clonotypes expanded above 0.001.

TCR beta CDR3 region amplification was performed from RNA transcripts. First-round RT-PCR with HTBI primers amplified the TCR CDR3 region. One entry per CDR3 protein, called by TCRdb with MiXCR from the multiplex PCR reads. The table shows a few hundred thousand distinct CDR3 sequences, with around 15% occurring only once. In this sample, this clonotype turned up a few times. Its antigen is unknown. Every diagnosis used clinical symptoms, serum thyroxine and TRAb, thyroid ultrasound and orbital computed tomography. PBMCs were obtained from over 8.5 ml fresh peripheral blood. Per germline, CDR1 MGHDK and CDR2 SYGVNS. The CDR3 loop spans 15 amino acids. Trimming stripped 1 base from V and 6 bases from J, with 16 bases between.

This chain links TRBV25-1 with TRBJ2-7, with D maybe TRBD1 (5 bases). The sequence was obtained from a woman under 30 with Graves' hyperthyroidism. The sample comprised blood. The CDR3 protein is CASSESKGRVAEQYF. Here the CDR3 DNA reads TGTGCCAGCAGTGAATCTAAGGGGCGCGTTGCCGAGCAGTACTTC.